This TCR beta chain was found in a study of T cells after yellow fever vaccination. Overall study findings and caveats: Boosting was followed by the reappearance of most primary-vaccination clones (roughly 95% CD4, around 86% CD8). Repertoires obtained by FACS sorting could include abundant clonotypes that entered as contaminants from the bulk population.

The CDR3 runs to 11 residues. Each CDR3 protein gets one entry after TCRdb re-called the 5' RACE reads with MiXCR. The table includes 60,000 or so distinct CDR3 sequences, more than 5.5% detected once. This clonotype was seen ten or more times. Its cognate antigen is unknown. The input for sequencing was CD8+ T cells sorted from PBMCs, taken on the day of the first yellow fever vaccination. The chain couples TRBV21-1 to TRBJ2-1; the table calls TRBD1, which could not be checked here. TRBV21-1 is labeled a pseudogene. This TCR derives from a man between 18 and 35 years old who received the YFV17D yellow fever vaccine. The CDR3 sequence is CASSRQNEQFF. The CDR3 DNA is TGTGCCAGCAGCAGACAGAATGAGCAGTTCTTC.